The rows below give T cell receptor beta chains drawn from one sample of a study of T cell responses to AZD1222 COVID-19 vaccine. Only in-frame clones appear in the TCRdb table, and some are missing; sequencing was by immunoSEQ multiplex PCR. Of about 140,000 clones detected, around 84% appear once; the ten largest clones hold roughly 5.1%. The sample here was peripheral blood, taken 28 days after the second AZD1222 dose. The receptors originated from an adult who received the AZD1222 COVID-19 vaccine. CDR3s include the opening cysteine and the closing phenylalanine or tryptophan. The D gene is left open where the match is weak. Clone size is shown for a subset of rows, as once, few, many or a class of expanded clone.

v_gene	abundance	d_gene	j_gene	CDR3nt	CDR3aa
TRBV27	once	-	TRBJ1-5	TGTGCCAGCAGTCTCACAGATTATCAGCCCCAGCATTTT	CASSLTDYQPQHF
TRBV10-3	-	-	TRBJ2-2	TGTGCCATCAGTGATTCGGGACACCTAAACACCGGGGAGCTGTTTTTT	CAISDSGHLNTGELFF
TRBV5-4	-	TRBD1	TRBJ2-2	TGTGCCAGCAGCTACGGACAGGGGCGGGACGGGGAGCTGTTTTTT	CASSYGQGRDGELFF
TRBV3-1/TRBV3-2	-	TRBD1	TRBJ1-2	TGTGCCAGCAGCCCGGGACAGGGCTATGGCTACACCTTC	CASSPGQGYGYTF
TRBV30	-	-	TRBJ1-2	TGTGCCTGGAGTTTGGGACACATGGAGCGGGGCTACACCTTC	CAWSLGHMERGYTF
TRBV6-5	-	TRBD2	TRBJ2-1	TGTGCCAGCAAGGTCGGGAGGGATCCTTACAATGAGCAGTTCTTC	CASKVGRDPYNEQFF
TRBV10-1	few	-	TRBJ2-3	TGCGCCAGCGGGGGTAGCCCAGATACGCAGTATTTT	CASGGSPDTQYF
TRBV18	-	-	TRBJ2-5	TGTGCCAGCTCACCGAACGGGGCTCAGGAGACCCAGTACTTC	CASSPNGAQETQYF
TRBV6-5	-	-	TRBJ1-3	TGTGCCAGCAGTTACTTCGCAGACTCTGGAAACACCATATATTTT	CASSYFADSGNTIYF
TRBV6-5	-	TRBD2	TRBJ2-1	TGTGCCAGCAGAGCGGGAGGCCCGCTCAATGAGCAGTTCTTC	CASRAGGPLNEQFF
TRBV6-5	few	-	TRBJ1-1	TGTGCCAGCAGTTACTCCCGCAGTCCGGGGACTGAAGCTTTCTTT	CASSYSRSPGTEAFF
TRBV5-8	-	-	TRBJ2-3	TGTGCCAGCCTTTCACCCCTCGGGCGGGGGCTTGCAGATACGCAGTATTTT	CASLSPLGRGLADTQYF
TRBV5-1	-	-	TRBJ2-7	TGCGCCAGCAGCCCGACAGGAGCTTCAACCTACGAGCAGTACTTC	CASSPTGASTYEQYF
TRBV25-1	-	-	TRBJ2-7	TGTGCCCTCAAAGTTGAGCAGTACTTC	CALKVEQYF
TRBV5-4	-	TRBD1	TRBJ1-2	TGTGCCAGCAGCCCGACAGGGAACTATGGCTACACCTTC	CASSPTGNYGYTF
TRBV6-5	-	-	TRBJ1-5	TGTGCCAGCAGTTACTCTCTGGGTAATCAGCCCCAGCATTTT	CASSYSLGNQPQHF
TRBV30	-	-	TRBJ1-2	TGTGCCTGGAGGTGGGACTCAGGACCTACGACTAACTATGGCTACACCTTC	CAWRWDSGPTTNYGYTF
TRBV30	-	-	TRBJ1-1	TGTGCCTGGAGTCCGGCGGGGGCTGAAGCTTTCTTT	CAWSPAGAEAFF
TRBV10-3	-	-	TRBJ2-2	TGTGCCGCCAGACAGACGAACACCGGGGAGCTGTTTTTT	CAARQTNTGELFF
TRBV11-2	few	-	TRBJ2-7	TGTGCCAGCAGCTTTTCCGGTACACCCGAGCAGTACTTC	CASSFSGTPEQYF
TRBV27	-	-	TRBJ2-1	TGTGCCAGCAGTCTCCAGGGGCGGGAGTGGGATGAGCAGTTCTTC	CASSLQGREWDEQFF
TRBV27	-	-	TRBJ2-1	TGTGCCAGCAGTTTACTGGGGTCTGAGTTTAATGAGCAGTTCTTC	CASSLLGSEFNEQFF
TRBV2	-	-	TRBJ2-7	TGTGCCAGCAGTGAGACAGCCCTCGGGGAGCAGTACTTC	CASSETALGEQYF
TRBV11-1	-	-	TRBJ2-6	TGTGCCAGCAGCTTAGGGGGGCCCGGGGCCAACGTCCTGACTTTC	CASSLGGPGANVLTF
TRBV9	-	TRBD2	TRBJ2-5	TGTGCCAGCAGCTCTGGACTAGCGGGGGGCGAGACCCAGTACTTC	CASSSGLAGGETQYF
TRBV2	-	-	TRBJ2-1	TGTGCCAGCTTTTGGGGGCTCTCCTATGATGAGCAGTTCTTC	CASFWGLSYDEQFF
TRBV7-8	-	TRBD2	TRBJ2-7	TGTGCCAGCAGCTGGGACTATTTATACTACGAGCAGTACTTC	CASSWDYLYYEQYF
TRBV7-8	-	TRBD1	TRBJ1-1	TGTGCCAGCAGCTCTTTGGGACAGGTTAGCACTGAAGCTTTCTTT	CASSSLGQVSTEAFF
TRBV6-5	-	-	TRBJ2-3	TGTGCCAGCATGGGGTACCCCTCTAGCACAGATACGCAGTATTTT	CASMGYPSSTDTQYF
TRBV7-6	-	TRBD1	TRBJ1-1	TGTGCCAGCAGCTTAGCGGGGGGGACAGGGATAGAAGCTTTCTTT	CASSLAGGTGIEAFF
TRBV5-1	-	TRBD1	TRBJ1-6	TGCGCCAGCAGCACAGGGGAGAGGGGTAATTCACCCCTCCACTTT	CASSTGERGNSPLHF
TRBV7-9	-	-	TRBJ1-5	TGTGCCAGCAGCCCGCCCGGGGGTGTGCAGCCCCAGCATTTT	CASSPPGGVQPQHF
TRBV2	-	TRBD1	TRBJ1-5	TGTGCCAGCAGTGCGACAGGGGGCGCAGGTCAGCCCCAGCATTTT	CASSATGGAGQPQHF
TRBV2	-	-	TRBJ2-1	TGTGCCAGCAGTGCCCGCCTAGCTGTGACCTACAATGAGCAGTTCTTC	CASSARLAVTYNEQFF
TRBV4-1	few	TRBD1	TRBJ1-5	TGCGCCAGCAGCCAAGAGGGGACAGGGGTTCAGCCCCAGCATTTT	CASSQEGTGVQPQHF
TRBV28	-	-	TRBJ1-5	TGTGCCAGCACCCGGGACATATATAGCAATCAGCCCCAGCATTTT	CASTRDIYSNQPQHF
TRBV3-1/TRBV3-2	-	-	TRBJ1-1	TGTGCCAGCAGCCAAGTAAATAAGGACCTGGAAGCTTTCTTT	CASSQVNKDLEAFF
TRBV4-2	few	TRBD1	TRBJ1-1	TGTGCCAGAACCCCAGAGAGACAGGGGGCGTTGGGGAATAGCCTTTTCACTGAAGTTTTCTTT	CARTPERQGALGNSLFTEVFF
TRBV5-1	few	-	TRBJ1-3	TGCGCCAGCAGGGTTGACAGCTCTGGAAACACCATATATTTT	CASRVDSSGNTIYF
TRBV7-2	few	-	TRBJ1-6	TGTGCCACCTCGACAACCAATAATTCACCCCTCCACTTT	CATSTTNNSPLHF
TRBV6-5	-	-	TRBJ1-4	TGTGCCAGCGGCGGAAGGGTCGCAACTAATGAAAAACTGTTTTTT	CASGGRVATNEKLFF
TRBV10-1	-	TRBD2	TRBJ2-1	TGCGCCAGCAGTGAGTCGATAGCGGGGGAGCTCTACAATGAGCAGTTCTTC	CASSESIAGELYNEQFF
TRBV4-1	-	-	TRBJ2-7	TGCGCCAGCAGCCAACCCCACGGGGGATCAGGGTCCGCCTACGAGCAGTACTTC	CASSQPHGGSGSAYEQYF
TRBV7-2	-	-	TRBJ1-1	TGTGCCAGCAGCTTGTGGACCGAAGAAGCTTTCTTT	CASSLWTEEAFF
TRBV2	-	-	TRBJ1-5	TGTGCCAGCAGTGGCAGTTATAGCAATCAGCCCCAGCATTTT	CASSGSYSNQPQHF
TRBV5-6	-	-	TRBJ1-2	TGTGCCAGCAGCTCGTCCGGGACGTCCCGTTTGGGAGGCTACACCTTC	CASSSSGTSRLGGYTF
TRBV19	-	TRBD1	TRBJ2-7	TGTGCCAGTAAGGGGACAGGGGGAGCCTACGAGCAGTACTTC	CASKGTGGAYEQYF
TRBV4-2	-	-	TRBJ2-7	TGTGCCAGCAGCCAAGATACAGGCCGGGAGCAGTACTTC	CASSQDTGREQYF
TRBV19	-	-	TRBJ1-1	TGTGCCAGTAGCGAAAGGACTGAAGCTTTCTTT	CASSERTEAFF
TRBV19	-	-	TRBJ2-5	TGTGCCAGTAGTATAGGGGGGGTGAGTCAAGAGACCCAGTACTTC	CASSIGGVSQETQYF
TRBV27	-	TRBD1	TRBJ1-2	TGTGCCAGCAGTTCCGCTCGGCTGGGACAGGGCAACCATGGCTACACCTTC	CASSSARLGQGNHGYTF
TRBV19	-	-	TRBJ1-4	TGTGCCAGTAGTACCGGACAGCCAACTAATGAAAAACTGTTTTTT	CASSTGQPTNEKLFF
TRBV5-1	-	-	TRBJ2-5	TGCGCCAGCAGCCCCCTGCAGGGGACCCCAGAGACCCAGTACTTC	CASSPLQGTPETQYF
TRBV10-1	few	-	TRBJ1-5	TGCGCCAGCAGTGAGGGTAGAAATCAGCCCCAGCATTTT	CASSEGRNQPQHF
TRBV29-1	-	TRBD1	TRBJ1-2	TGCAGCGTTGAATCGAAGGACAGGGGTCATGGCTACACCTTC	CSVESKDRGHGYTF
TRBV9	-	-	TRBJ1-4	TGTGCCAGCAGCGTAGGTGGGACTAATGAAAAACTGTTTTTT	CASSVGGTNEKLFF
TRBV2	-	TRBD2	TRBJ2-3	TGTGCCAGCAGCGCAGGACTAGCGGGAGGGCCTGATACGCAGTATTTT	CASSAGLAGGPDTQYF
TRBV24-1	-	TRBD1	TRBJ2-5	TGTGCCACCAGTGACCCGGGACAGTCAGGGGCCCAGTACTTC	CATSDPGQSGAQYF